The clone carrying this TCR beta chain was observed a handful of times. The record originates from a study of T cells in Graves' hyperthyroidism and ophthalmopathy. Researchers took RNA transcripts and amplified the TCR beta CDR3 regions from them. The primer set for the first-round RT-PCR of the TCR CDR3 was HTBI. A single record per CDR3 protein comes from TCRdb applying MiXCR to the multiplex PCR reads. The sample contains about 400,000 distinct CDR3 sequences, 11% to 15% of which appear only once. CDR1 MNHEY and CDR2 SMNVEV come from the germline V gene (reference sequence). The V segment lost 5 bases and the J segment 6 bases; nucleotides outside the gene matches: 3. This CDR3 spans 14 amino acids. The PBMCs had their origin in around 10 ml of fresh peripheral blood.

The origin of this receptor is a man aged 50-59 years with Graves' ophthalmopathy. Sequenced material: blood. The chain recombines TRBV27 with TRBJ2-2; 10 positions agree with TRBD2. The CDR3 sequence: CASSALAGPGELFF. As DNA, the CDR3 is TGTGCCAGCAGTGCACTAGCGGGACCCGGGGAGCTGTTTTTT.